The 10 T cell receptor beta chains in this list originate from one sample, sequenced in a study of T cell changes during pregnancy in multiple sclerosis. Repertoires were generated with immunoSEQ multiplex PCR, while TCRdb's copy carries only in-frame clones and drops some. The sample holds tens of thousands of clones; 92% are singletons and the top ten take more than 0.15%. The starting material was CD4+ T cells from peripheral blood mononuclear cells, obtained after pregnancy. These receptors originate from a female donor in good health, enrolled as a control in a pregnancy study.

The V gene is TRBV19, the J gene TRBJ2-3; D is unclear. The CDR3 has 11 amino acids. The V gene's germline CDR1 is LNHDA and CDR2 SQIVND (reference sequence). V was pared by 7 bases and J by 6 bases, with 8 bases between. The CDR3 loop is CASTSGDTQYF. The CDR3 coding sequence is TGTGCCAGTACCTCCGGGGATACGCAGTATTTT.

The genes are TRBV5-8 and TRBJ1-3; no firm D call. V lost 4 bases and J 6 bases, leaving 8 bases between the germline ends. Looked up from germline, CDR1 is SGHTS and CDR2 is YDEGEE. The CDR3 contains 12 residues. The chain's CDR3 is CASSLQENTIYF. The CDR3, as DNA: TGTGCCAGCAGCCTGCAGGAAAACACCATATATTTT.

V usage is TRBV5-1 and J usage is TRBJ2-3; 11 nucleotides match TRBD2. V was pared by 0 bases and J by 4 bases, with 4 bases of the junction left unmatched. Germline V gene sequence: CDR1 SGHRS, CDR2 YFSETQ. The CDR3 has 16 amino acids. CDR3 loop: CASSLVAGGPPDTQYF. CDR3 nucleotides: TGCGCCAGCAGCTTGGTAGCGGGGGGGCCCCCAGATACGCAGTATTTT. Complete variable domain (other parts from reference TRBV5-1 and TRBJ2-3): KAGVTQTPRYLIKTRGQQVTLSCSPISGHRSVSWYQQTPGQGLQFLFEYFSETQRNKGNFPGRFSGRQFSNSRSEMNVSTLELGDSALYLCASSLVAGGPPDTQYFGPGTRLTVL.

This clone was counted only a few times. V gene TRBV20-1 combines with J gene TRBJ1-2; D is unresolved. CDR3 size: 10 residues. CDR1 is DFQATT and CDR2 is SNEGSKA in the germline V gene (reference sequence). V was cut by 6 bases and J by 3 bases, with 5 bases left in between. This CDR3 reads CSASDYGYTF. The CDR3 nucleotides are TGCAGTGCCAGCGACTATGGCTACACCTTC.

This clone was counted only a few times. V is TRBV28 and J is TRBJ1-5; TRBD1 matches 7 bases. The germline gives CDR1 MDHEN, CDR2 SYDVKM. V shed 7 bases and J 11 bases; nucleotides not matched to a gene: 11. The CDR3 is 13 amino acids. The CDR3 DNA reads as TGTGCCAGCATGGGACAGCTTCCTTCGACCCAGCATTTT. Translated: CASMGQLPSTQHF.

The V gene is TRBV29-1, the J gene TRBJ1-2; a possible D gene is TRBD1 (6 bases). The germline CDR1 and CDR2 sequences are SQVTM and ANQGSEA. The CDR3 runs 14 residues. V gave up 6 bases and J gave up 6 bases, with 20 bases separating them. The CDR3 DNA reads as TGCAGCGTCCAGGGGTCCCTGGCCCCTGATGGCTACACCTTC. Encoded protein: CSVQGSLAPDGYTF. The full variable domain, rest sourced from reference TRBV29-1 and TRBJ1-2, is SAVISQKPSRDICQRGTSLTIQCQVDSQVTMMFWYRQQPGQSLTLIATANQGSEATYESGFVIDKFPISRPNLTFSTLTVSNMSPEDSSIYLCSVQGSLAPDGYTFGSGTRLTVV.

This chain joins TRBV6-5 and TRBJ2-3, with a weak D call TRBD2 (5 bases). Germline-derived CDR1 and CDR2 are MNHEY and SVGAGI. This CDR3 contains 12 residues. Trimming removed 6 bases at V and 8 bases at J, with 12 bases between. The CDR3 bases are TGTGCCAGCAGATCCACACGGGGTACGCAGTATTTT. It translates to CASRSTRGTQYF.

This clone was found once. The chain combines TRBV5-6 with TRBJ2-1; 12 nucleotides match TRBD2. The J segment lost 4 bases and the V segment lost 0 bases, leaving 5 bases of the junction unmatched. The germline V gene has CDR1 SGHDT and CDR2 YYEEEE. The CDR3 is 17 amino acids. CDR3: CASSLGPSGGVYNEQFF. The DNA for the CDR3 is TGTGCCAGCAGCTTGGGCCCTAGCGGGGGGGTTTACAATGAGCAGTTCTTC.

The chain employs TRBV7-8 and TRBJ1-3; the match to TRBD1 covers 9 bases. Germline V gene sequence: CDR1 SGHVS, CDR2 FQNEAQ. V shed 5 bases and J 0 bases; nucleotides not matched to a gene: 8. This CDR3 is built from 17 residues. CDR3 loop: CASSLRQGDSSGNTIYF. The CDR3 DNA follows: TGTGCCAGCAGCCTCCGACAGGGGGATAGCTCTGGAAACACCATATATTTT.

The V and J genes are TRBV10-3 and TRBJ1-2; possible D gene TRBD1, 5 bases. Per the germline V gene, CDR1 is ENHRY and CDR2 is SYGVKD. This CDR3 is 12 amino acids long. V was pared by 0 bases and J by 7 bases, with 6 bases between. The CDR3 protein is CAISESGGGYTF. The CDR3 region has the DNA TGTGCCATCAGTGAGTCGGGGGGTGGCTACACCTTC.